This T cell receptor (beta chain) was identified during a study of shared clonotypes between healthy human individuals. The CDR3 extends over 16 amino acids. Deletions cut 2 bases from V and 4 bases from J, with 17 bases between. Germline V gives CDR1 MDHEN, CDR2 SYDVKM. The protocol was immunoSEQ multiplex PCR, while the TCRdb copy is restricted to in-frame clones and leaves out a portion. The sample has around 610,000 clones, 90% to 97% seen once. The naive CD8 fraction comprised CD45RO-negative cells positively selected for CCR7 and excluded terminally differentiated effector memory CD45RA+ cells.

The TCR comes from a young woman in good health. J is TRBJ1-1 and V is TRBV28; tentative D call: TRBD1 (5 bases). Sequencing was carried out using naive CD8+ T cells sorted from blood. Written as DNA, the CDR3 is TGTGCCAGCAGTTTACTGCCCCAGGGCTTTAGCACTGAAGCTTTCTTT. Translation gives CASSLLPQGFSTEAFF.